The sample holds one count of the clone carrying this T cell receptor beta chain. As yet, its antigen is unknown. This same CDR3 is encoded by further DNA sequences in the sample. These data belong to a study of graft-versus-host responses after intestinal transplantation. Generated by immunoSEQ multiplex PCR, the TCRdb table keeps only in-frame clones and is missing some. The sample has 60,000 to 75,000 clones; 89% are singletons. Study-wide findings and caveats: Clonal ratios of graft-versus-host to host-versus-graft in allografts were high for patients exhibiting graft-donor T cell macrochimerism.

Tissue from the graft was processed to free its intraepithelial and lamina propria lymphocytes. The V end lost 8 bases, the J end lost 0 bases, and 23 bases lay between the germline ends. The germline CDR1 and CDR2 sequences are WNHNN and SYGVQD (reference sequence). This CDR3 region has 18 residues. The material was ileum tissue, obtained 357 days after transplant. This receptor was identified in a human patient who received an intestinal transplant, so some T cells may come from the graft donor. The rearrangement joins TRBV10-1 to TRBJ2-1; D gene unclear. Here the CDR3 DNA reads TGCGCCAGCCTCCCGGAGCAGGTAGATCTTAGCTCCTACAATGAGCAGTTCTTC. This codes for CASLPEQVDLSSYNEQFF.